This T cell receptor beta chain is drawn from a study of blood T cell repertoires in COVID-19. Overall study: Samples taken during acute and convalescent COVID-19 were collected in the United States, Italy and Spain.

In the original analysis: Amplified reference gene primers provided the basis for estimating nucleated cell counts. Assay used: immunoSEQ multiplex PCR; TCRdb lists only in-frame clones, some missing. The V and J calls and clone size are taken from that table; D and trimming were inferred from the DNA. The sample comprises approximately 270,000 clones, approximately 90% of which are singletons, and 0.75% to 0.9% rests with the top ten. Germline loops: CDR1 MDHEN, CDR2 SYDVKM. CDR3 length: 14 amino acids. V gave up 1 base and J gave up 0 bases, with 4 bases separating them. This TCR came from a man aged 25 to 45 with acute or convalescent COVID-19. The chain couples TRBV28 to TRBJ1-3; D is undetermined. Sequenced: peripheral blood. CDR3: CASSLSYSGNTIYF. DNA for the CDR3: TGTGCCAGCAGTTTATCTTACTCTGGAAACACCATATATTTT.